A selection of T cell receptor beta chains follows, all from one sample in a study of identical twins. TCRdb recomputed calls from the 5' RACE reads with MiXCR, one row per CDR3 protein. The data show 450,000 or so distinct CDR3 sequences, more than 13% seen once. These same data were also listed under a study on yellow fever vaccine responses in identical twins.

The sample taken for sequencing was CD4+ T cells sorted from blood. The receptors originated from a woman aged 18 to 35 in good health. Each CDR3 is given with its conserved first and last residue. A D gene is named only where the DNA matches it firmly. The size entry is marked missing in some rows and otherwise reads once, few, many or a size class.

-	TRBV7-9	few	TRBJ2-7	TGTGCCAGCAGCTTGTTGGGTTTCTACGAGCAGTACTTC	CASSLLGFYEQYF
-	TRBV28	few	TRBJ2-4	TGTGCCAGCAGCCTCGATCGGGAAAACATTCAGTACTTC	CASSLDRENIQYF
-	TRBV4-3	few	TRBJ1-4	TGCGCCAGCAGCCACGGGGATGCAACTAATGAAAAACTGTTTTTT	CASSHGDATNEKLFF
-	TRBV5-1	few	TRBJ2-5	TGCGCCAGCAGCTTGGATCATTCAGGGGAGACCCAGTACTTC	CASSLDHSGETQYF
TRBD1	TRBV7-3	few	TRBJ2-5	TGTGCCAGCAGCTTTACGGGGACAGGGTTCCAAGAGACCCAGTACTTC	CASSFTGTGFQETQYF
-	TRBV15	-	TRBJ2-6	TGTGCCACCAGAGACACGGCAGTTGGATCCGGGGCCAACGTCCTGACTTTC	CATRDTAVGSGANVLTF
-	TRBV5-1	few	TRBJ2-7	TGCGCCAGCAGGGCGCCAGGACCCTTCTCCTACGAGCAGTACTTC	CASRAPGPFSYEQYF
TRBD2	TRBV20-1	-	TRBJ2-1	TGCAGTGCTAGTGGCGGCAATAAGCGGGGGGGAGGGGAGCAGTTCTTC	CSASGGNKRGGGEQFF
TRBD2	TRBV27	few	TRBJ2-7	TGTGCCAGCAGTTACACACCCGGACTAGTTTCCGAGCAGTACTTC	CASSYTPGLVSEQYF
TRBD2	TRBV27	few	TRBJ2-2	TGTGCCAGCAGCCCCACCGGGACTAGTATATCCTCCGGGGAGCTGTTTTTT	CASSPTGTSISSGELFF
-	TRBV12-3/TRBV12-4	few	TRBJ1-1	TGTGCCAGCAGTTTAGTGGGGGAGGTACGTTCGTTT	CASSLVGEVRSF
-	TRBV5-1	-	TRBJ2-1	TGCGCCAGCAGCTCGGCGGGTGAGCAGTTCTTC	CASSSAGEQFF